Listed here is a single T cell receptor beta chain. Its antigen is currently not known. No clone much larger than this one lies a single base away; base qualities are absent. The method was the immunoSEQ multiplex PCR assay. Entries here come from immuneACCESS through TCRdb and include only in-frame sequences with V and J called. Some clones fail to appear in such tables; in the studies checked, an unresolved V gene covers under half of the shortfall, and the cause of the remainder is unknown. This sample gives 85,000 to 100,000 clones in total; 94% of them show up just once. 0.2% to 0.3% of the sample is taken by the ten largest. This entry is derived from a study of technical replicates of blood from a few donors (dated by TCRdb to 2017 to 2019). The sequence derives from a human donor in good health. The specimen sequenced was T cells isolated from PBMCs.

The DNA sequence reads TGTGCCAGTAGCTTCGGGGGGGGGAACTATGGCTACACCTTC. This sequence encodes CASSFGGGNYGYTF. Rearrangement joined TRBV19 to TRBJ1-2; the D gene is perhaps TRBD1, from 5 matching bases. The CDR3 spans 14 residues, from the cysteine through the phenylalanine. The read is trimmed to its CDR3 DNA, 42 bases read in frame from base 1. Per the germline V gene (reference sequence), LNHDA is the CDR1 and SQIVND is the CDR2. Between the V and J ends, shortened by 6 bases and 2 bases respectively, the junction contains 13 bases.